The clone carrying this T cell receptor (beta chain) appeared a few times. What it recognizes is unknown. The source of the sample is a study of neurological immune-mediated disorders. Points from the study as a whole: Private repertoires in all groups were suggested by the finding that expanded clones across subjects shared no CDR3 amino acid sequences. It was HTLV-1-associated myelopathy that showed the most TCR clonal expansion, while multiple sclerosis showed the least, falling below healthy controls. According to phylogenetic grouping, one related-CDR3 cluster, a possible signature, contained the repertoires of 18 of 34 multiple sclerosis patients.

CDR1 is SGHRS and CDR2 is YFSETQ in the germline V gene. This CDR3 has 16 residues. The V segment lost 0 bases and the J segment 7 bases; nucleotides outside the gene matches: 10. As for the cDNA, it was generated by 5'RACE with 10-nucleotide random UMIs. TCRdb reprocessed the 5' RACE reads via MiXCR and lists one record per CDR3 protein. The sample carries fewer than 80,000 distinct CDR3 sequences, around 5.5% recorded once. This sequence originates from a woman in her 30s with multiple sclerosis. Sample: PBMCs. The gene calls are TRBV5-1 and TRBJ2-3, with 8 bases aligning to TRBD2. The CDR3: CASSLERGGQLNTQYF. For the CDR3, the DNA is TGCGCCAGCAGCTTGGAACGGGGGGGCCAGCTGAATACGCAGTATTTT.